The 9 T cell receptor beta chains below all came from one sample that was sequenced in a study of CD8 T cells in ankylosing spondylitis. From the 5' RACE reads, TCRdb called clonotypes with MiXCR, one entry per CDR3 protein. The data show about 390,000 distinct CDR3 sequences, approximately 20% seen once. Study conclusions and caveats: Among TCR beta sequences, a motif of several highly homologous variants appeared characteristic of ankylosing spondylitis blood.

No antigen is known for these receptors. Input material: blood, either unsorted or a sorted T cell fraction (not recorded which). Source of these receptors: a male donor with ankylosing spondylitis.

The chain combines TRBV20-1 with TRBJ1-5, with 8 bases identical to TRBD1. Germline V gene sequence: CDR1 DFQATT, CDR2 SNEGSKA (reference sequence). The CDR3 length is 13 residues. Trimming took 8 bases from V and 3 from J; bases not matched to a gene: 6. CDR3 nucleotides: TGCAGTCTGCTCAGGGGGCCCAATCAGCCCCAGCATTTT. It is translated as CSLLRGPNQPQHF.

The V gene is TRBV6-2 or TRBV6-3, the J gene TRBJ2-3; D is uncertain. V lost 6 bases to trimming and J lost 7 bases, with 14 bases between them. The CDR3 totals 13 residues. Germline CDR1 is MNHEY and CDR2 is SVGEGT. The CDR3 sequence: CASRPPTLHTQYF. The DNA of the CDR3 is TGTGCCAGCAGACCTCCGACCCTCCATACGCAGTATTTT.

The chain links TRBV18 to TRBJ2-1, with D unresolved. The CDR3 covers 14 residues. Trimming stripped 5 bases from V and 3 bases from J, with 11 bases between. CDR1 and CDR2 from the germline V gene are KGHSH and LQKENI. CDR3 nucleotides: TGTGCCAGCTCAACGAACGCCGTCTACAATGAGCAGTTCTTC. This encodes CASSTNAVYNEQFF.

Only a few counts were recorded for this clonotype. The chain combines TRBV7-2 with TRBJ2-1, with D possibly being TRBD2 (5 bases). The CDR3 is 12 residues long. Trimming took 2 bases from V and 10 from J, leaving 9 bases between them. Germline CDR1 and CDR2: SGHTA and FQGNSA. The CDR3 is CASSLLASEQFF. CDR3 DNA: TGTGCCAGCAGCTTACTTGCTAGCGAGCAGTTCTTC.

The CDR3 DNA is TGTGCCAGCAGTGAGGACTCCTGGGGCACTGAAGCTTTCTTT. Protein: CASSEDSWGTEAFF. The chain joins TRBV2 to TRBJ1-1; D gene unclear. With 3 bases removed from V and 4 bases from J, the gap between germline ends came to 12 bases. In germline, CDR1 is SNHLY, CDR2 FYNNEI. CDR3 size: 14 residues.

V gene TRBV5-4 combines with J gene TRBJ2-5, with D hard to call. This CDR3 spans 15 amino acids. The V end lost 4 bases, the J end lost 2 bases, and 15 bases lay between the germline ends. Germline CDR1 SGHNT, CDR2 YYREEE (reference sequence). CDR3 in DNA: TGTGCCAGCAGCAAAACTGGTCGCGAACAAGAGACCCAGTACTTC. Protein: CASSKTGREQETQYF.

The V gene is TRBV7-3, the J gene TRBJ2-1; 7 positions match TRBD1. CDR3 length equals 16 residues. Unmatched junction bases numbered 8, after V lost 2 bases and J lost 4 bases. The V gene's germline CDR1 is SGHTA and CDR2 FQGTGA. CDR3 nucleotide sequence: TGTGCCAGCAGCTTAGGGAACAGGGGTTCGTACAATGAGCAGTTCTTC. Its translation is CASSLGNRGSYNEQFF.

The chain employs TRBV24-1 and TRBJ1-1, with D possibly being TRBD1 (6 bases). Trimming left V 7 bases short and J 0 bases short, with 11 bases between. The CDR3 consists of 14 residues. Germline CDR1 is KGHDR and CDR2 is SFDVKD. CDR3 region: CATRSTGMNTEAFF. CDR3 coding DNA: TGTGCCACCAGGTCTACAGGGATGAACACTGAAGCTTTCTTT.

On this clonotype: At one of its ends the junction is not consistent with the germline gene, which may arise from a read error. CDR3 DNA: TGTACCAGCAGTGAACCGGGACTCATCACCGGGGAGCTGTTTTTT. Protein product: CTSSEPGLITGELFF. The chain recombines TRBV2 with TRBJ2-2; tentatively, D is TRBD2 (6 bases). The CDR3 covers 15 residues. Germline V gives CDR1 SNHLY, CDR2 FYNNEI. Variable domain in full (rest from reference TRBV2 and TRBJ2-2): EPEVTQTPSHQVTQMGQEVILRCVPISNHLYFYWYRQILGQKVEFLVSFYNNEISEKSEIFDDQFSVERPDGSNFTLKIRSTKLEDSAMYFCTSSEPGLITGELFFGEGSRLTVL.